Listed below are T cell receptor beta chains from one sample, sequenced in a study of blood T cells in healthy people across ages. TCRdb fed the 5' RACE reads into MiXCR, producing one record per CDR3 protein. The sample consists of 800,000 or so distinct CDR3 sequences, roughly 25% of them appearing once. The data also belong to a second study, concerning T cells of mothers and their children.

Material for sequencing was blood. The receptor source for this set is a boy between 10 and 17 years old in good health. CDR3s include the opening cysteine and the closing phenylalanine or tryptophan. Each record gives: J gene, clone size, D gene, V gene, CDR3 DNA, CDR3 protein. D genes are given only for firm matches. The listing skips clone size in some rows; elsewhere it reads once, few, many or a size class.

TRBJ2-4	few	TRBD2	TRBV7-2	TGTGCCAGCAGCCCGGGGACTAGCGGGAGAGGGAAAAACATTCAGTACTTC	CASSPGTSGRGKNIQYF
TRBJ1-1	-	TRBD1	TRBV28	TGTGCCAGCAGCCGACAGGGGGCGGGGGGCACTGAAGCTTTCTTT	CASSRQGAGGTEAFF
TRBJ1-1	-	-	TRBV7-9	TGTGCCAGCAGCCCCTATGCCCCAGGGGACACTGAAGCTTTCTTT	CASSPYAPGDTEAFF
TRBJ1-1	few	TRBD1	TRBV4-1	TGCGCCAGCAGCCAATTCCCCAGGGGGCCTTGGGGGACTGAAGCTTTCTTT	CASSQFPRGPWGTEAFF
TRBJ2-5	few	-	TRBV7-7	TGTGCTAGCAGCTTAAATGGTTGGGAGACCCAGTACTTC	CASSLNGWETQYF
TRBJ1-1	-	TRBD1	TRBV7-9	TGTGCTAGCAGCACTGGACAGGGGGCGGATATGACTGAAGCTTTCTTT	CASSTGQGADMTEAFF
TRBJ2-4	few	-	TRBV29-1	TGCAGCGTTGGACAGTCACAAAAAAACATTCAGTACTTC	CSVGQSQKNIQYF
TRBJ2-1	few	-	TRBV7-2	TGTGCCAGCAGCCTCAGGTCTGTCAATGAGCAGTTCTTC	CASSLRSVNEQFF
TRBJ1-2	many	TRBD1	TRBV6-6	TGTGCCAGCAGTTACTCCGGGACAGCCTATGGCTACACCTTC	CASSYSGTAYGYTF
TRBJ2-7	few	TRBD1	TRBV29-1	TGCAGCGTCGGGGGACAGGGGGTAGTAGTGAGCGAGCAGTACTTC	CSVGGQGVVVSEQYF
TRBJ2-2	few	-	TRBV12-3/TRBV12-4	TGTGCCAGCAGTTGGGCCGGGGAGCTGTTTTTT	CASSWAGELFF
TRBJ1-1	-	TRBD1	TRBV20-1	TGCAGCCCCCGGGACAGGTCGAGCACTGAAGCTTTCTTT	CSPRDRSSTEAFF
TRBJ2-3	-	-	TRBV28	TGTGCCAGCAGTTTGAGTACCACAGGAACGCAGTATTTT	CASSLSTTGTQYF
TRBJ1-1	-	-	TRBV18	TGTGCCAGCTCACCACCGCAGATCGGGGACACTGAAGCTTTCTTT	CASSPPQIGDTEAFF
TRBJ2-7	few	-	TRBV7-2	TGTGCCAGCAGCGTACTTGAGGAGCAGTACTTC	CASSVLEEQYF
TRBJ2-1	many	-	TRBV28	TGTGCCAGCAGTGTGTGGGGCCGGTACAATGAGCAGTTCTTC	CASSVWGRYNEQFF
TRBJ2-5	-	TRBD2	TRBV7-9	TGTGCCAGCTCCTTTTCAAGGGAGGGAGAGACCCAGTACTTC	CASSFSREGETQYF
TRBJ2-3	-	TRBD1	TRBV28	TGTGCCAGCAGACATGCCGGGACAGCCACAGGTACGCAGTATTTT	CASRHAGTATGTQYF
TRBJ2-7	-	-	TRBV5-5	TGTGCCAGCAGCCATTCCGCAGGGAACCCCTCCTACGAGCAGTACTTC	CASSHSAGNPSYEQYF
TRBJ2-1	-	TRBD2	TRBV7-2	TGTGCCAGCAGCGCAAGCGGGGTTTCTTACAATGAGCAGTTCTTC	CASSASGVSYNEQFF
TRBJ2-7	few	-	TRBV7-2	TGTGCCAGCAATTTTGGGGGGGCTTCCTACGAGCAGTACTTC	CASNFGGASYEQYF
TRBJ1-2	-	TRBD1	TRBV5-6	TGTGCCAGCAGCGGAGGGACAGGAACCAAATATGGCTACACCTTC	CASSGGTGTKYGYTF
TRBJ2-1	-	TRBD1	TRBV12-3/TRBV12-4	TGTGCCAGCAGTCAAACAGGGGTCAATGAGCAGTTCTTC	CASSQTGVNEQFF
TRBJ2-2	-	-	TRBV12-3/TRBV12-4	TGTGCCAGCAGTTTATCCACGACTTACACCGGGGAGCTGTTTTTT	CASSLSTTYTGELFF
TRBJ1-2	-	TRBD1	TRBV11-2	TGTGCCAGCAGCTTAGCTGGACAGGCTAACTATGGCTACACCTTC	CASSLAGQANYGYTF
TRBJ1-4	-	-	TRBV12-3/TRBV12-4	TGTGCCAGCAGGGGGGCGGCCAGTACTAATGAAAAACTGTTTTTT	CASRGAASTNEKLFF
TRBJ2-5	few	TRBD2	TRBV7-2	TGTGCCAGCAGCTTCGGGGGACTAGCGAACCAAGAGACCCAGTACTTC	CASSFGGLANQETQYF
TRBJ2-7	few	-	TRBV9	TGTGCCAGCAGCGTAGTCCGGGAGGAGCAGTACTTC	CASSVVREEQYF
TRBJ2-2	-	TRBD2	TRBV2	TGTGCCAGCGCCCATCCTCTAGCGGGAGGGACGAACACCGGGGAGCTGTTTTTT	CASAHPLAGGTNTGELFF
TRBJ2-1	-	TRBD2	TRBV6-1	TGTGCCAGCGTTTACAGACTAGCGGAGAGGAATGAGCAGTTCTTC	CASVYRLAERNEQFF
TRBJ2-5	-	-	TRBV7-9	TGTGCCAGCAGCCCAACTAGCTTCCGAGAGACCCAGTACTTC	CASSPTSFRETQYF
TRBJ2-5	-	-	TRBV28	TGTGCCAGCAGTTTAGAGGTCCCAGAGACCCAGTACTTC	CASSLEVPETQYF
TRBJ2-7	-	TRBD2	TRBV29-1	TGCAGCGTTGGTGGGACTAGCGGGAAGGGACACGAGCAGTACTTC	CSVGGTSGKGHEQYF
TRBJ2-1	-	TRBD2	TRBV5-1	TGCGCCAGCAGCGCCGGACTAGCGGGAGATACTGGCTTTGAAGAGCAGTTCTTC	CASSAGLAGDTGFEEQFF
TRBJ2-7	-	TRBD1	TRBV9	TGTGCCAGCAGCCTTGGGGACAGGGGTCACGAGCAGTACTTC	CASSLGDRGHEQYF
TRBJ1-6	-	-	TRBV12-3/TRBV12-4	TGTGCCAGCAGTAGTGAAGTGGGTGCCCCACCCCTCCACTTT	CASSSEVGAPPLHF
TRBJ2-5	-	TRBD2	TRBV11-1	TGTGCCAGCAGCTTATTTAGCGGGAGGGGCCAAGAGACCCAGTACTTC	CASSLFSGRGQETQYF
TRBJ2-2	few	-	TRBV4-3	TGCGCCAGCAGCCAAGGCTCGGGGGCCACCGGGGAGCTGTTTTTT	CASSQGSGATGELFF
TRBJ2-1	-	TRBD2	TRBV9	TGTGCCAGCAGCGTGACTAGCGAGAATTACAATGAGCAGTTCTTC	CASSVTSENYNEQFF